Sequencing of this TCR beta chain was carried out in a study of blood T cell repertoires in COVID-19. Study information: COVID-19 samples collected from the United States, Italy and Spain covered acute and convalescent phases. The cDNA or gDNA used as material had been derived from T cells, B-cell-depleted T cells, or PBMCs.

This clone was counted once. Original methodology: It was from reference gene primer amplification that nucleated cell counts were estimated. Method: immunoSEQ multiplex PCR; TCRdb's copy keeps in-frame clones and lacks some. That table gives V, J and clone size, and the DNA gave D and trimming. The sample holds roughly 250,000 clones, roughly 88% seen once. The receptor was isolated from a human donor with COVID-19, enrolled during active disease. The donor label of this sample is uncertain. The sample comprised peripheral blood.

This CDR3 reads CASSPLRGNEQFF. The CDR3 nucleotides are TGTGCCAGTAGCCCACTCCGGGGGAATGAGCAGTTCTTC. The chain recombines TRBV19 with TRBJ2-1; D is perhaps TRBD2 (6 bases). Germline CDR1 reads LNHDA; CDR2 reads SQIVND (reference sequence). The CDR3 loop spans 13 amino acids. V was shortened by 6 bases and J by 7 bases, with 13 bases between the two germline ends.